This T cell receptor beta chain was retrieved from a study of blood T cells in healthy people across ages. Every donor gave 8 to 10 milliliters of peripheral blood. Each sample provided at least 5.5 micrograms of extracted total RNA. Per germline, CDR1 LNHNV and CDR2 YYDKDF (reference sequence). V trimming: 0 bases; J trimming: 8 bases; junction bases outside the gene matches: 4. This CDR3 has 14 residues. A second PCR, run for about 6 to 11 cycles, used a sample-barcoded 5' primer plus a J-beta primer mix. The template-switch adaptor was a 5' adaptor with 12 random nucleotides. It tagged each cDNA molecule. Per-sample output comprised a minimum of 2.5 million paired-end reads containing CDR3. From the 5' RACE reads, TCRdb called clonotypes with MiXCR, one entry per CDR3 protein. The table includes about 1.4 million distinct CDR3 sequences, 55% to 75% detected once.

Sequencing used blood. V and J are TRBV15 and TRBJ1-2; 9 bases line up with TRBD1. The clonotype originates from a man younger than 35 in good health. CDR3 DNA: TGTGCCACCAGCAGAGATGGGACAGGGAAGGGCTACACCTTC. Amino acids: CATSRDGTGKGYTF.